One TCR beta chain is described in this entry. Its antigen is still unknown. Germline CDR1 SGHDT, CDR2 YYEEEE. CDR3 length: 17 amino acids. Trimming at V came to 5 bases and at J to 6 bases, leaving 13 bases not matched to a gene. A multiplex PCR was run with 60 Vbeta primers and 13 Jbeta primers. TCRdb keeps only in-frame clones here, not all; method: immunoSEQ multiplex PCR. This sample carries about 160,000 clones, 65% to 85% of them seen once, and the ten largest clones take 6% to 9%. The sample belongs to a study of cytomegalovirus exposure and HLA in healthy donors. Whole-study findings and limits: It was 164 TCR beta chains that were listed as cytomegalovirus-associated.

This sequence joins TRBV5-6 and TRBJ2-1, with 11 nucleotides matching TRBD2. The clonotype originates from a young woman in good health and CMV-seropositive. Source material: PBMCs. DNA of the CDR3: TGTGCCAGCAGTAATAATCTAGCGGGGGGTAAGGTCAATGAGCAGTTCTTC. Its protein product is CASSNNLAGGKVNEQFF.